The rows below give T cell receptor beta chains drawn from one sample of a study of blood T cell repertoires in COVID-19. Only in-frame clones appear in the TCRdb table, and some are missing; sequencing was by immunoSEQ multiplex PCR. Among 240,000 or so clones listed, about nine tenths were seen once. What was sequenced was peripheral blood. The receptors derive from a man aged 60-69 years who had recovered from COVID-19. Each CDR3 is given with its conserved first and last residue. D genes are given only for firm matches. Clone sizes are given selectively: once, few, many, or a class where the clone is expanded.

clone_size j_call v_call d_call cdr3_aa cdr3_nt
- TRBJ2-7 TRBV18 - CASCSFRKPYEQYF TGTGCCAGCTGCTCTTTCAGGAAACCCTACGAGCAGTACTTC
- TRBJ2-5 TRBV5-5 TRBD2 CASSPALAGIQETQYF TGTGCCAGCAGCCCGGCACTAGCGGGGATCCAAGAGACCCAGTACTTC
- TRBJ2-1 TRBV4-1 TRBD1 CASSLKRIWDRGANEQFF TGCGCCAGCAGCCTCAAGCGTATCTGGGACAGGGGAGCCAATGAGCAGTTCTTC
- TRBJ2-3 TRBV6-5 - CASSYSDWQSDTQYF TGTGCCAGCAGTTACTCTGATTGGCAATCCGATACGCAGTATTTT
- TRBJ1-2 TRBV10-3 - CAITEREENYGYTF TGTGCCATCACCGAGCGGGAAGAAAACTATGGCTACACCTTC
- TRBJ2-2 TRBV4-1 TRBD1 CASSHGDRVHTGELFF TGCGCCAGCAGCCACGGTGACAGGGTGCACACCGGGGAGCTGTTTTTT
once TRBJ2-2 TRBV7-9 TRBD1 CASQRQGRGNTGELFF TGTGCCAGCCAAAGACAGGGTCGAGGGAACACCGGGGAGCTGTTTTTT
- TRBJ1-2 TRBV9 TRBD1 CASSVGQGGYGYTF TGTGCCAGCAGCGTAGGACAGGGAGGCTATGGCTACACCTTC
- TRBJ1-6 TRBV7-9 - CASSLSGSAGSPLHF TGTGCCAGCAGCCTATCAGGGTCAGCAGGCTCACCCCTCCACTTT
- TRBJ1-6 TRBV6-6 - CASSYLLQGYNSPLHF TGTGCCAGCAGTTACCTACTACAGGGTTATAATTCACCCCTCCACTTT
- TRBJ1-5 TRBV19 - CASSIRVIGYQPQHF TGTGCCAGTAGTATACGGGTGATCGGCTATCAGCCCCAGCATTTT
- TRBJ2-3 TRBV9 TRBD1 CASSKGQGASRDTQYF TGTGCCAGCAGCAAAGGACAGGGGGCTTCTAGAGATACGCAGTATTTT
once TRBJ2-6 TRBV7-9 TRBD1 CASSSGQVTSGANVLTF TGTGCCAGCAGCTCGGGACAGGTAACCTCTGGGGCCAACGTCCTGACTTTC
- TRBJ1-2 TRBV5-1 TRBD1 CASSSQTGTGGRRGYTF TGCGCCAGCAGCTCGCAGACCGGGACAGGGGGCCGGCGAGGCTACACCTTC
- TRBJ2-1 TRBV2 TRBD2 CASTRLAGSYNEQFF TGTGCCAGCACCAGACTAGCGGGGAGCTACAATGAGCAGTTCTTC
- TRBJ1-1 TRBV28 - CASSPHAVMNTEAFF TGTGCCAGCAGTCCTCACGCAGTCATGAACACTGAAGCTTTCTTT
few TRBJ1-1 TRBV7-2 TRBD1 CASSSTRDRTEAFF TGTGCCAGCAGCTCAACCCGGGACAGGACTGAAGCTTTCTTT
- TRBJ1-1 TRBV19 - CASSIGQSEAFF TGTGCCAGTAGTATTGGCCAAAGTGAAGCTTTCTTT
- TRBJ2-2 TRBV12-3/TRBV12-4 - CASSFSGTGELFF TGTGCCAGCAGTTTTTCAGGCACCGGGGAGCTGTTTTTT
- TRBJ1-6 TRBV5-1 - CASSLSGGRSPLHF TGCGCCAGCAGCTTGAGCGGGGGACGGTCACCCCTCCACTTT
- TRBJ2-2 TRBV18 TRBD2 CASSPPAGGPNTGELFF TGTGCCAGCTCACCCCCAGCGGGGGGTCCGAACACCGGGGAGCTGTTTTTT
- TRBJ2-7 TRBV5-1 - CASSLAAGNPYEQYF TGCGCCAGCAGCTTGGCGGCAGGGAATCCCTACGAGCAGTACTTC
few TRBJ2-5 TRBV2 TRBD1 CARGTGGGGETQYF TGTGCCAGGGGGACAGGGGGCGGAGGGGAGACCCAGTACTTC
- TRBJ1-4 TRBV9 TRBD1 CASSASGTGVVEKLFF TGTGCCAGCAGCGCCTCCGGGACAGGGGTGGTTGAAAAACTGTTTTTT
- TRBJ2-1 TRBV9 TRBD2 CASRQAGGDYNEQFF TGTGCCAGCAGGCAAGCGGGGGGAGACTACAATGAGCAGTTCTTC
- TRBJ2-3 TRBV3-1/TRBV3-2 - CASSQEGANYDTQYF TGTGCCAGCAGCCAGGAGGGGGCCAATTACGATACGCAGTATTTT
- TRBJ1-1 TRBV7-9 - CASSLTGTYTEAFF TGTGCCAGCAGCTTAACCGGGACTTACACTGAAGCTTTCTTT
- TRBJ2-5 TRBV5-1 TRBD2 CASSAGGLETQYF TGCGCCAGCAGCGCGGGGGGGCTTGAGACCCAGTACTTC
- TRBJ1-2 TRBV6-5 TRBD1 CASRTSGTGGYGYTF TGTGCCAGCAGAACAAGCGGGACAGGGGGCTATGGCTACACCTTC
- TRBJ2-2 TRBV4-1 TRBD1 CASSQERGQGERHPGGELFF TGCGCCAGCAGCCAAGAGCGAGGACAGGGAGAACGACACCCAGGGGGGGAGCTGTTTTTT
- TRBJ1-3 TRBV11-2 TRBD1 CASSGRDRVSGNTIYF TGTGCCAGCAGCGGACGGGACAGGGTCTCTGGAAACACCATATATTTT
- TRBJ2-5 TRBV2 TRBD2 CATQRLAGAQETQYF TGTGCCACACAGAGACTAGCGGGGGCCCAAGAGACCCAGTACTTC
- TRBJ1-2 TRBV25-1 - CASGRGNGYTF TGTGCCAGCGGAAGAGGAAATGGCTACACCTTC
- TRBJ1-5 TRBV30 - CAWSPRSGGSSQPQHF TGTGCCTGGAGTCCCAGATCCGGGGGATCCAGTCAGCCCCAGCATTTT
- TRBJ1-1 TRBV5-1 - CASSFGTRGTEAFF TGCGCCAGCAGCTTTGGCACAAGGGGCACTGAAGCTTTCTTT
- TRBJ1-3 TRBV7-2 - CASSGRGNTIYF TGTGCCAGCAGTGGGAGGGGAAACACCATATATTTT
few TRBJ1-5 TRBV10-1 - CASSSGSNQPQHF TGCGCCAGCAGTTCGGGTAGCAATCAGCCCCAGCATTTT
- TRBJ2-5 TRBV7-2 TRBD2 CASSMGLAASGATQYF TGTGCCAGCAGCATGGGACTAGCGGCGTCCGGGGCGACCCAGTACTTC
- TRBJ1-1 TRBV28 - CASRRQKNTEAFF TGTGCCAGCAGGCGACAAAAGAACACTGAAGCTTTCTTT
once TRBJ2-5 TRBV7-2 TRBD2 CASSFKGTSAQTQYF TGTGCCAGCAGCTTTAAGGGGACTAGCGCACAGACCCAGTACTTC
- TRBJ1-2 TRBV5-6 - CASNWSPGDYGYTF TGTGCCAGCAACTGGTCCCCAGGGGACTATGGCTACACCTTC
- TRBJ2-2 TRBV11-2 TRBD1 CASSLDGQGYTGELFF TGTGCCAGCAGCTTAGATGGACAGGGTTACACCGGGGAGCTGTTTTTT
- TRBJ2-7 TRBV2 - CASIRQKSSYEQYF TGTGCCAGTATTCGACAGAAATCCTCCTACGAGCAGTACTTC
- TRBJ1-6 TRBV27 - CASSLVLTGRSPLHF TGTGCCAGCAGTTTAGTGCTAACAGGACGTTCACCCCTCCACTTT
- TRBJ2-3 TRBV7-6 TRBD2 CASSLDPPTSGTTDTQYF TGTGCCAGCAGCTTAGATCCCCCGACTAGCGGGACCACAGATACGCAGTATTTT
few TRBJ1-2 TRBV9 TRBD1 CASSVDGQVRYGYTF TGTGCCAGCAGCGTAGACGGACAGGTTCGTTATGGCTACACCTTC
- TRBJ2-1 TRBV11-1 - CASSWPGSVEQFF TGTGCCAGCAGCTGGCCGGGTTCGGTTGAGCAGTTCTTC
- TRBJ2-3 TRBV6-5 - CASNPGRGSTDTQYF TGTGCCAGCAACCCCGGTAGGGGGAGCACAGATACGCAGTATTTT
- TRBJ1-1 TRBV7-2 - CASSLWAAGRNTEAFF TGTGCCAGCAGCTTGTGGGCCGCGGGAAGGAACACTGAAGCTTTCTTT
- TRBJ1-6 TRBV9 - CASSVGRGRYNSPLHF TGTGCCAGCAGCGTAGGGAGGGGACGGTATAATTCACCCCTCCACTTT
- TRBJ1-6 TRBV19 - CASSPRAVGGRSPLHF TGTGCCAGTAGTCCCCGAGCCGTCGGAGGTCGTTCACCCCTCCACTTT
- TRBJ2-6 TRBV18 - CASSPQSSGANVLTF TGTGCCAGCTCACCACAGAGCTCTGGGGCCAACGTCCTGACTTTC
- TRBJ2-1 TRBV5-1 - CASSGGAGSSYNEQFF TGCGCCAGCAGCGGGGGGGCAGGCAGCTCCTACAATGAGCAGTTCTTC
- TRBJ2-7 TRBV30 - CAWSVRLVPYEQYF TGTGCCTGGAGTGTACGACTAGTCCCCTACGAGCAGTACTTC
few TRBJ1-1 TRBV19 TRBD1 CASSRGRGPGTEAFF TGTGCCAGTAGTAGGGGCAGGGGGCCGGGAACTGAAGCTTTCTTT
- TRBJ1-2 TRBV2 - CASTSQGANYGYTF TGTGCCAGCACCTCACAGGGCGCTAACTATGGCTACACCTTC
- TRBJ1-1 TRBV18 - CASSPTAGWTEAFF TGTGCCAGCTCACCAACGGCAGGGTGGACTGAAGCTTTCTTT
- TRBJ2-7 TRBV7-2 - CATRRGQLYEQYF TGTGCCACCCGCCGAGGACAGCTATACGAGCAGTACTTC
- TRBJ2-5 TRBV11-3 - CASSYTSGSTETQYF TGTGCCAGCAGTTATACGAGCGGTAGCACAGAGACCCAGTACTTC